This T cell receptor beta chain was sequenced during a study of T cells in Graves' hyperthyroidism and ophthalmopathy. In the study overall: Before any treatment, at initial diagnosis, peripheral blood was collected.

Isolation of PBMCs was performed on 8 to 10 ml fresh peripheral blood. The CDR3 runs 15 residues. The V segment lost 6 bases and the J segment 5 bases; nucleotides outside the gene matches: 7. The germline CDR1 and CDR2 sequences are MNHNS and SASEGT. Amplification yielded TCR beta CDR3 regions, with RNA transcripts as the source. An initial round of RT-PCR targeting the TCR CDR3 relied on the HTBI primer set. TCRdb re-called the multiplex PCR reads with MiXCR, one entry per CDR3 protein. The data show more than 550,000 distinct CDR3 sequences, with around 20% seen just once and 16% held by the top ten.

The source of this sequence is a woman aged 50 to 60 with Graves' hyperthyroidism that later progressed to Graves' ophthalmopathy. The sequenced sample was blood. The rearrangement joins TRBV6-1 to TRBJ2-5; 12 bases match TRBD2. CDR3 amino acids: CASSHLAGGRETQYF. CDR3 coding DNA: TGTGCCAGCAGCCACCTAGCGGGGGGGCGCGAGACCCAGTACTTC.